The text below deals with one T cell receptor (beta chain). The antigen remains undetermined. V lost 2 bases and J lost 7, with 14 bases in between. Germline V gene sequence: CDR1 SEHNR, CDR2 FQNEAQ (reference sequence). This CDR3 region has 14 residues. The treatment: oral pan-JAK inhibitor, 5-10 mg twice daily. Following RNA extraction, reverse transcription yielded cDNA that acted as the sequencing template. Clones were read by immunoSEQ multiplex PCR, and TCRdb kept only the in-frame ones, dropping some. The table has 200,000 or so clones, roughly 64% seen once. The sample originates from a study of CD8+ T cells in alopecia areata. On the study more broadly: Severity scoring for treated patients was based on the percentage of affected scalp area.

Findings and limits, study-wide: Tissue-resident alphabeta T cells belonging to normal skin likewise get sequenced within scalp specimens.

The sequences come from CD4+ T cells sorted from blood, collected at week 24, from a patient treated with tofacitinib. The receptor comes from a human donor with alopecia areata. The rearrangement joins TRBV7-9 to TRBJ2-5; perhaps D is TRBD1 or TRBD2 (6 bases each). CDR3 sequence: CASSLSAGEATQYF. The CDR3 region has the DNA TGTGCCAGCAGCTTATCGGCAGGGGAGGCGACCCAGTACTTC. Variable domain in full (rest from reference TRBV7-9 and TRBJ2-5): DTGVSQNPRHKITKRGQNVTFRCDPISEHNRLYWYRQTLGQGPEFLTYFQNEAQLEKSRLLSDRFSAERPKGSFSTLEIQRTEQGDSAMYLCASSLSAGEATQYFGPGTRLLVL.